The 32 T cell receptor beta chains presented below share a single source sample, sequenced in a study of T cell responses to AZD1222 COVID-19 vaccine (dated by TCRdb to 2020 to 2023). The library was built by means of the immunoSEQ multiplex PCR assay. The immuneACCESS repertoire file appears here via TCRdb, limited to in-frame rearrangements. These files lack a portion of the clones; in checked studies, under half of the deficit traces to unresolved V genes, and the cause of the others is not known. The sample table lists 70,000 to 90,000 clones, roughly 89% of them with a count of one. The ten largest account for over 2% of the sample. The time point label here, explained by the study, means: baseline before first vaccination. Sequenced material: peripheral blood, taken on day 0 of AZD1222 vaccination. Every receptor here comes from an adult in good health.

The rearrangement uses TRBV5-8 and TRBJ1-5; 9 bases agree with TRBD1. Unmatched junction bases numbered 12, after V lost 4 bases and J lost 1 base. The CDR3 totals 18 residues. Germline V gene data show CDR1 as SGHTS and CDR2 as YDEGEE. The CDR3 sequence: CASSGGTGSLGSNQPQHF. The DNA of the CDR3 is TGTGCCAGCAGCGGCGGGACAGGGAGCCTCGGGAGCAATCAGCCCCAGCATTTT.

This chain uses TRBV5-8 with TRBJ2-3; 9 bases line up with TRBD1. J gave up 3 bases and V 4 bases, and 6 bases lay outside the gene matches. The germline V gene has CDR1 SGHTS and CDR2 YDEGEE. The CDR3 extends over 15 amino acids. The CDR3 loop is CASSRQGVWTDTQYF. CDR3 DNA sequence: TGTGCCAGCAGCCGACAGGGGGTTTGGACAGATACGCAGTATTTT. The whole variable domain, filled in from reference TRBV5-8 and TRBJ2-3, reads EAGVTQSPTHLIKTRGQQATLRCSPISGHTSVYWYQQALGLGLQFLLWYDEGEERNRGNFPPRFSGRQFPNYSSELNVNALELEDSALYLCASSRQGVWTDTQYFGPGTRLTVL.

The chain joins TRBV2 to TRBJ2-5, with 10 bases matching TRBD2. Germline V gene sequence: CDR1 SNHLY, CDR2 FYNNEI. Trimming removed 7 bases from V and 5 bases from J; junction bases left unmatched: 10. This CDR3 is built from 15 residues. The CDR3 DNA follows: TGTGCCAGCACGGCTAGCGGGAGCTCAAGGGAGACCCAGTACTTC. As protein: CASTASGSSRETQYF.

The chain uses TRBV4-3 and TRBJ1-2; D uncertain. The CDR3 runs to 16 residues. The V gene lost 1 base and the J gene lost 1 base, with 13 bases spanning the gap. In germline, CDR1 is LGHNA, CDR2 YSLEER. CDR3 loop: CASSQGEGSYNYGYTF. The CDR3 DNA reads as TGCGCCAGCAGCCAAGGCGAAGGCAGCTATAACTATGGCTACACCTTC.

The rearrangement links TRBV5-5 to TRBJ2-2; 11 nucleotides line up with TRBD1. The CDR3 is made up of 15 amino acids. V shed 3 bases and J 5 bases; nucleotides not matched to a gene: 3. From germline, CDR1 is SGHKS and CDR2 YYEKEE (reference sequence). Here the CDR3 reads CASSWTGGSTGELFF. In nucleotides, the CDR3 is TGTGCCAGCAGCTGGACAGGGGGCTCGACCGGGGAGCTGTTTTTT.

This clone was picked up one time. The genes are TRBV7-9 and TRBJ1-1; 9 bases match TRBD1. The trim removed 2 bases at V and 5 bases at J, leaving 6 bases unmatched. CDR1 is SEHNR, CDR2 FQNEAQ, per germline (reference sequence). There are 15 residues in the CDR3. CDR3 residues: CASSLSGTGLTEAFF. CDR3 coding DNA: TGTGCCAGCAGCTTATCCGGGACAGGGCTAACTGAAGCTTTCTTT. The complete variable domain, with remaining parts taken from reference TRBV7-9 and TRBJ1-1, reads DTGVSQNPRHKITKRGQNVTFRCDPISEHNRLYWYRQTLGQGPEFLTYFQNEAQLEKSRLLSDRFSAERPKGSFSTLEIQRTEQGDSAMYLCASSLSGTGLTEAFFGQGTRLTVV.

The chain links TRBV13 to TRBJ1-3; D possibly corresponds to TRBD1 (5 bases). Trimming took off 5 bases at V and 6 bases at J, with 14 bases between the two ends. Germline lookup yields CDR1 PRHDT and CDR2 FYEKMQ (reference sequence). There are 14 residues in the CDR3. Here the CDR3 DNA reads TGTGCCAGCAGCCCTCGGTTAGGGACAAACACCATATATTTT. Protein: CASSPRLGTNTIYF.

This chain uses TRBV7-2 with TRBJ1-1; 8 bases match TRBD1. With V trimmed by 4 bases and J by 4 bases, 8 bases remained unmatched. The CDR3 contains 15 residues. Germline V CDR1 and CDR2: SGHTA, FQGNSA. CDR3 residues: CASSSGDRRSTEAFF. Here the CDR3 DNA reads TGTGCCAGCAGCTCCGGGGACAGGCGATCCACTGAAGCTTTCTTT. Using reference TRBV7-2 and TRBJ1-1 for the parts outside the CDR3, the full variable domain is GAGVSQSPSNKVTEKGKDVELRCDPISGHTALYWYRQSLGQGLEFLIYFQGNSAPDKSGLPSDRFSAERTGGSVSTLTIQRTQQEDSAVYLCASSSGDRRSTEAFFGQGTRLTVV.

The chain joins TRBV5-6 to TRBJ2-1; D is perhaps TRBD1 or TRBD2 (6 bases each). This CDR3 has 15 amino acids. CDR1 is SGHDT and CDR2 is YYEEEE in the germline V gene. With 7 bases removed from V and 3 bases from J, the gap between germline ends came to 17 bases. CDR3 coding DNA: TGTGCCAGCTTAGTGGGGGGCGGGTTCTACAATGAGCAGTTCTTC. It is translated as CASLVGGGFYNEQFF.

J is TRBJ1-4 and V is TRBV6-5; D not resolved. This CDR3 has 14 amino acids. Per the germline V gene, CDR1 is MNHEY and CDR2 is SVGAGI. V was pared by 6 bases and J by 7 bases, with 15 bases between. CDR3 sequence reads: CASRTGRRSEKLFF. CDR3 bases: TGTGCCAGCAGAACGGGCAGGAGGAGTGAAAAACTGTTTTTT.

CDR3 region: CASSDRVQEQYF. For the CDR3, the DNA is TGTGCCAGCAGTGATAGAGTACAGGAGCAGTACTTC. V is TRBV6-1 and J is TRBJ2-7; D is ambiguous. In germline, CDR1 is MNHNS, CDR2 SASEGT. Trimming cost V 3 bases and J 7 bases, with 10 bases left between them. The CDR3 spans 12 residues.

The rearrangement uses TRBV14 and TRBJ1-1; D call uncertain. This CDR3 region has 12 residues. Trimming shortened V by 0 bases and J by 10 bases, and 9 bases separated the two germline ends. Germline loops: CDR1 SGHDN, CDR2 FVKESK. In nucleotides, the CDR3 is TGTGCCAGCAGCCAAGAAGGGTTATTAGCTTTCTTT. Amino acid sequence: CASSQEGLLAFF.

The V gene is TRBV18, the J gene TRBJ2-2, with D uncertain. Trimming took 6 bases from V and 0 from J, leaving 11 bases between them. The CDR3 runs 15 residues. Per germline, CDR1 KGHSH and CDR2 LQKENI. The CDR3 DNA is TGTGCCAGCTCCCCGATGAGTGCGAACACCGGGGAGCTGTTTTTT. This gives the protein CASSPMSANTGELFF.

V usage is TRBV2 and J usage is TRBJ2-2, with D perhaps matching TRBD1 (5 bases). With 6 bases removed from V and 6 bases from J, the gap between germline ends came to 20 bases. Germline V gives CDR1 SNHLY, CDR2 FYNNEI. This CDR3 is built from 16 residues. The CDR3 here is CASRFTVTVIPGELFF. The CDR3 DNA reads TGTGCCAGCAGGTTCACCGTGACAGTGATTCCCGGGGAGCTGTTTTTT.

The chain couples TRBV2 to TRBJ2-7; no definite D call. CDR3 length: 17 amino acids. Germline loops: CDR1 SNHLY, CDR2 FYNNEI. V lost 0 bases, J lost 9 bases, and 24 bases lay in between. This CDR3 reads CASSEALQNREYNGQYF. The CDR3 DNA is TGTGCCAGCAGTGAAGCGCTTCAGAACAGAGAGTATAACGGGCAGTACTTC.

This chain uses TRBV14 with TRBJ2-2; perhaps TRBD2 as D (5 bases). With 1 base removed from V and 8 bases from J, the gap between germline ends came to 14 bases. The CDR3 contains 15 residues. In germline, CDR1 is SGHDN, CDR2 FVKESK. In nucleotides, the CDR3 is TGTGCCAGCAGCCAAGGGCTAGCTAAGCTGGGGGAGCTGTTTTTT. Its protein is CASSQGLAKLGELFF.

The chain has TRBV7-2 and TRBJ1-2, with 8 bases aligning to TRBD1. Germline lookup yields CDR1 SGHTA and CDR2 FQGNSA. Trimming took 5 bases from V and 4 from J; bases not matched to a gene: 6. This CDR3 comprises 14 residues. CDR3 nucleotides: TGTGCCAGCAGCCCGACAGGGGCGAGCTATGGCTACACCTTC. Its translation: CASSPTGASYGYTF.

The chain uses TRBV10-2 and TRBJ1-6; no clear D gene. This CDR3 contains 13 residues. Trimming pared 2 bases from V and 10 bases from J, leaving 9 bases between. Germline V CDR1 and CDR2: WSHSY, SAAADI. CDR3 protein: CASSETPRSPLHF. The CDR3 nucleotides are TGCGCCAGCAGTGAGACCCCCAGGTCACCCCTCCACTTT.

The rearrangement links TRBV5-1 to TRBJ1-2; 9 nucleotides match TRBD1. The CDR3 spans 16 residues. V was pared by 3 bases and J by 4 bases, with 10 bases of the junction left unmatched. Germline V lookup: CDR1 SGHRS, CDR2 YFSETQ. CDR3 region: CASSWENRGQSYGYTF. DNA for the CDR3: TGCGCCAGCAGCTGGGAAAACAGGGGGCAAAGCTATGGCTACACCTTC.

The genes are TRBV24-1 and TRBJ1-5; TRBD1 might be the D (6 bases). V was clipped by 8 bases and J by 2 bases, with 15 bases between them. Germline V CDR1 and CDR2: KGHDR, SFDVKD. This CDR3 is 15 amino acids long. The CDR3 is CATNPDRIRNQPQHF. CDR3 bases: TGTGCCACCAATCCCGACAGGATCCGCAATCAGCCCCAGCATTTT.

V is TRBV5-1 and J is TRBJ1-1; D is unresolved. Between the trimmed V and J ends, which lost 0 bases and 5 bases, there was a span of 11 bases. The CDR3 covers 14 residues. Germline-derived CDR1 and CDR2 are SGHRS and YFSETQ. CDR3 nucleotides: TGCGCCAGCAGCTTGGCAGTGGCCTCGACTGAAGCTTTCTTT. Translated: CASSLAVASTEAFF.

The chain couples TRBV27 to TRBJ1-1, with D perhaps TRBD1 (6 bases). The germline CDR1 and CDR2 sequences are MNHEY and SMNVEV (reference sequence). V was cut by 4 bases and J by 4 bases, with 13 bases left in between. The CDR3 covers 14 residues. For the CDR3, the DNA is TGTGCCAGCAGTTCAACGGGGGCTGGCACTGAAGCTTTCTTT. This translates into CASSSTGAGTEAFF.

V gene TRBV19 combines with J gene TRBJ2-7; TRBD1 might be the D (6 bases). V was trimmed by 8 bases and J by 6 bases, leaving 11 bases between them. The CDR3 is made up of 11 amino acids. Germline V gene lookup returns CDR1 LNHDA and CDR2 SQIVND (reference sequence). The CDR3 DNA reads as TGTGCCAGTGGGGACACTCGCGAGCAGTACTTC. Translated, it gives CASGDTREQYF.

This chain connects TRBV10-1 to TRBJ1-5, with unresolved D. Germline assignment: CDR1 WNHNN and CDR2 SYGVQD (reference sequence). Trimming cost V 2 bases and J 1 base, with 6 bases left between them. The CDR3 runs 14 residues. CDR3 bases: TGCGCCAGCAGTGAGGGCAGCAGCAATCAGCCCCAGCATTTT. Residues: CASSEGSSNQPQHF.

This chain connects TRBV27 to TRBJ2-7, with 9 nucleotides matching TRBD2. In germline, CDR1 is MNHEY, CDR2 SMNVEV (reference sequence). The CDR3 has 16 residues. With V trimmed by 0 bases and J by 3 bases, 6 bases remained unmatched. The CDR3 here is CASSLSPSGEIYEQYF. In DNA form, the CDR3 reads TGTGCCAGCAGTTTATCCCCTAGCGGGGAGATCTACGAGCAGTACTTC.

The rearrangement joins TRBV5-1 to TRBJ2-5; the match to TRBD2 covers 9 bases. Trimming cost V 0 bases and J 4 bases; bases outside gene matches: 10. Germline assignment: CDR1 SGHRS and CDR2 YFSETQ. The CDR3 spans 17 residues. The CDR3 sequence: CASSLDPSGTGGETQYF. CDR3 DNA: TGCGCCAGCAGCTTGGATCCTAGCGGGACGGGGGGAGAGACCCAGTACTTC.

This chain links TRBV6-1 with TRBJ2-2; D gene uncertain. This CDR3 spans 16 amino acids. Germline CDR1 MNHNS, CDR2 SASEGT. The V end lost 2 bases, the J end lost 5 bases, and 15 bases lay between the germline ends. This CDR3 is CASSEFWVDETGELFF. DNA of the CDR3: TGTGCCAGCAGTGAATTCTGGGTCGATGAAACCGGGGAGCTGTTTTTT.

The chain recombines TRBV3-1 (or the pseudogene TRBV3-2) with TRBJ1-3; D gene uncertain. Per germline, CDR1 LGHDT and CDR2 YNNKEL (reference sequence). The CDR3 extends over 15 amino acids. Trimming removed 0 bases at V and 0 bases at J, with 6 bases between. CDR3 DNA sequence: TGTGCCAGCAGCCAAGACGCCGCCTCTGGAAACACCATATATTTT. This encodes CASSQDAASGNTIYF.

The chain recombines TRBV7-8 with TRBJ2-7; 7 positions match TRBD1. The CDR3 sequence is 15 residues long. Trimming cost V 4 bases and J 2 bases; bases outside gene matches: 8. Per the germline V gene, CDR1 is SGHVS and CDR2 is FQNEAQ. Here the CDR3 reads CASSYISTGTYEQYF. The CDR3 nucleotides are TGTGCCAGCAGCTATATTTCGACAGGGACCTACGAGCAGTACTTC.

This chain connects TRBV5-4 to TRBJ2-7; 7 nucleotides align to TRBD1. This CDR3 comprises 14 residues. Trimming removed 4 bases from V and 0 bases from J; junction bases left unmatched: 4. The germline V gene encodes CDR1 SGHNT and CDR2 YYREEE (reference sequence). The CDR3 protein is CASSRDSFSYEQYF. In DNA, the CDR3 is TGTGCCAGCAGCCGGGACAGCTTCTCCTACGAGCAGTACTTC.

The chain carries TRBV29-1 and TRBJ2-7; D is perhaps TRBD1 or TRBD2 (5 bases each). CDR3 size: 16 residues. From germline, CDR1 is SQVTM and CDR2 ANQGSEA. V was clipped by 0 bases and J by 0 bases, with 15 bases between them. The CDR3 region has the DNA TGCAGCGTTGAAGATCGGGGCGGGCTTACCTCCTACGAGCAGTACTTC. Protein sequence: CSVEDRGGLTSYEQYF.

In DNA form, the CDR3 reads TGTGCCAGCGCCCAGTCCGGGAATTCACCCCTCCACTTT. As protein: CASAQSGNSPLHF. The chain carries TRBV2 and TRBJ1-6; D gene unclear. This CDR3 has 13 amino acids. Germline CDR1 reads SNHLY; CDR2 reads FYNNEI. V shed 8 bases and J shed 7 bases, with 12 bases lying between them.